Below, 18 T cell receptor beta chains from the same sample are listed, as sequenced in a study of cytomegalovirus exposure and HLA in healthy donors. The study ran its PCR with 60 Vbeta and 13 Jbeta primers. Clones were read by immunoSEQ multiplex PCR, and TCRdb kept only the in-frame ones, dropping some. This sample lists approximately 50,000 clones; its ten largest clones have about 2.3%. Input material: PBMCs. Source of these receptors: a female donor in good health and CMV-seronegative.

This chain uses TRBV5-4 with TRBJ2-7, with D possibly matching TRBD1 (6 bases). The ends were cut back, 0 bases at V and 4 bases at J, with 17 bases in the middle. The CDR3 totals 16 residues. Germline CDR1 is SGHNT and CDR2 is YYREEE (reference sequence). CDR3 protein: CASSLAQGLRTYEQYF. Here the CDR3 DNA reads TGTGCCAGCAGCTTGGCGCAGGGGCTTCGAACTTACGAGCAGTACTTC.

The chain is built from TRBV6-1 and TRBJ2-5; 7 nucleotides match TRBD2. This CDR3 has 15 amino acids. CDR1 and CDR2 from the germline V gene are MNHNS and SASEGT. J gave up 4 bases and V 4 bases, and 9 bases lay outside the gene matches. The CDR3, as DNA: TGTGCCAGCAGTGCGGGGGGAATCAATAGAGAGACCCAGTACTTC. Translation: CASSAGGINRETQYF.

The J gene is TRBJ1-1, the V gene TRBV9; D call uncertain. Trimming removed 0 bases at V and 2 bases at J, with 5 bases between. The CDR3 has 13 residues. The germline V gene encodes CDR1 SGDLS and CDR2 YYNGEE. This CDR3 reads CASSVDGNTEAFF. CDR3 bases: TGTGCCAGCAGCGTAGACGGTAACACTGAAGCTTTCTTT.

V gene TRBV4-2 combines with J gene TRBJ2-2; 8 bases match TRBD1. CDR3 size: 17 residues. Germline V gives CDR1 LGHNA, CDR2 YNFKEQ. V was pared by 2 bases and J by 1 base, with 6 bases of the junction left unmatched. The CDR3 is CASSQPSGTGNTGELFF. The CDR3 nucleotides are TGTGCCAGCAGCCAACCTTCCGGGACAGGGAACACCGGGGAGCTGTTTTTT.

J is TRBJ2-3 and V is TRBV5-4; maybe TRBD1 (6 bases). Trimming cost V 4 bases and J 4 bases, with 13 bases left between them. The CDR3 totals 14 residues. Germline V gene data show CDR1 as SGHNT and CDR2 as YYREEE (reference sequence). The CDR3 reads CASSLDRRADTQYF. The DNA of the CDR3 is TGTGCCAGCAGCCTTGACAGGCGTGCAGATACGCAGTATTTT.

CDR3 residues: CASSRGWSNQPQHF. The CDR3 DNA reads TGTGCCAGCAGCAGGGGTTGGAGCAATCAGCCCCAGCATTTT. V usage is TRBV5-6 and J usage is TRBJ1-5, with D maybe TRBD1 (5 bases). Per the germline V gene, CDR1 is SGHDT and CDR2 is YYEEEE. V was pared by 4 bases and J by 1 base, with 9 bases between. The CDR3 runs 14 residues.

The rearrangement joins TRBV6-6 to TRBJ1-5, with TRBD1 matching over 8 bases. The CDR3 extends over 16 amino acids. V lost 6 bases, J lost 2 bases, and 9 bases stayed unmatched. The germline CDR1 and CDR2 sequences are MNHNY and SVGAGI (reference sequence). CDR3 residues: CASRPGGGHRNQPQHF. Here the CDR3 DNA reads TGTGCCAGCAGGCCAGGGGGCGGCCACCGCAATCAGCCCCAGCATTTT.

The CDR3 DNA reads TGCGCCAGCAGCTTGGGGGTTGTGGGACAGAATGAAAAACTGTTTTTT. It encodes CASSLGVVGQNEKLFF. The chain recombines TRBV5-1 with TRBJ1-4; 7 nucleotides align to TRBD1. V trimming: 0 bases; J trimming: 5 bases; junction bases outside the gene matches: 7. Germline-derived CDR1 and CDR2 are SGHRS and YFSETQ. The length of the CDR3 is 16 residues. Based on the CDR3 plus reference TRBV5-1 and TRBJ1-4, the full variable domain is KAGVTQTPRYLIKTRGQQVTLSCSPISGHRSVSWYQQTPGQGLQFLFEYFSETQRNKGNFPGRFSGRQFSNSRSEMNVSTLELGDSALYLCASSLGVVGQNEKLFFGSGTQLSVL.

The gene calls are TRBV29-1 and TRBJ1-2; D call uncertain. The V end was cut by 1 base, the J end by 4 bases, with 10 bases between. The CDR3 totals 13 residues. CDR1 is SQVTM, CDR2 ANQGSEA, per germline. In DNA, the CDR3 is TGCAGCGTTGAAGGGCTAGGAGGCTATGGCTACACCTTC. It encodes CSVEGLGGYGYTF.

The rearrangement joins TRBV12-5 to TRBJ2-3, with TRBD2 identical over 9 bases. V shed 5 bases, J shed 4 bases, and the junction held 7 bases outside the gene matches. CDR3 length: 15 residues. Germline V gives CDR1 LGHNT, CDR2 FRNRAP. The CDR3: CASGPGTSNSDTQYF. CDR3 DNA sequence: TGTGCTAGTGGTCCCGGGACTAGCAATTCAGATACGCAGTATTTT.

As concerns this clone: At one end, the junction sequence differs from germline, possibly due to a read error. V is TRBV29-1 and J is TRBJ2-1; a possible D gene is TRBD1 (5 bases). This CDR3 contains 14 residues. In germline, CDR1 is SQVTM, CDR2 ANQGSEA. Written as DNA, the CDR3 is TGCAGCGTTGAAGAAGGGGCCTCCGACAATGAGCAGTTCTTC. It is translated as CSVEEGASDNEQFF.

DNA for the CDR3: TGTGCCAGCAGTATGGGGGGGAAAGGAACTGAAGCTTTCTTT. It encodes CASSMGGKGTEAFF. This chain joins TRBV28 and TRBJ1-1, with a possible D match to TRBD1 (5 bases). The CDR3 is made up of 14 amino acids. The germline V gene encodes CDR1 MDHEN and CDR2 SYDVKM. The V gene lost 5 bases and the J gene lost 5 bases, with 15 bases spanning the gap. The entire variable domain, with the rest obtained from reference TRBV28 and TRBJ1-1, is as follows: DVKVTQSSRYLVKRTGEKVFLECVQDMDHENMFWYRQDPGLGLRLIYFSYDVKMKEKGDIPEGYSVSREKKERFSLILESASTNQTSMYLCASSMGGKGTEAFFGQGTRLTVV.

V gene TRBV7-6 combines with J gene TRBJ2-1; 12 bases are a match to TRBD1. Per the germline V gene, CDR1 is SGHVS and CDR2 is FNYEAQ. The CDR3 has 16 residues. The trim removed 2 bases at V and 8 bases at J, leaving 7 bases unmatched. This CDR3 is CASSLLGQGAIYEQFF. The CDR3 nucleotides are TGTGCCAGCAGCTTATTGGGACAGGGGGCGATCTATGAGCAGTTCTTC.

J is TRBJ1-5 and V is TRBV19, with 9 positions matching TRBD1. V shed 5 bases and J 2 bases; nucleotides not matched to a gene: 10. The CDR3 contains 17 residues. CDR1 is LNHDA, CDR2 SQIVND, per germline (reference sequence). The CDR3 DNA follows: TGTGCCAGTAGTTTATCAACAGGGGGCACTGGCAATCAGCCCCAGCATTTT. It is translated as CASSLSTGGTGNQPQHF.

The chain employs TRBV4-1 and TRBJ1-2, with TRBD1 identical over 9 bases. The CDR3 is 16 residues long. Germline trimming cut 4 bases from V and 8 bases from J; bases unmatched to any gene: 14. CDR1 and CDR2 from the germline V gene are MGHRA and YSYEKL. CDR3 coding DNA: TGCGCCAGCAGCCTCGGGGGAAAGGGACAGGGACCCGGCTACACCTTC. Translating gives CASSLGGKGQGPGYTF.

The J gene is TRBJ1-2, the V gene TRBV5-6, with D uncertain. CDR1 is SGHDT, CDR2 YYEEEE, per germline. V gave up 2 bases and J gave up 3 bases, with 14 bases separating them. The CDR3 is made up of 15 amino acids. The chain's CDR3 is CASSFLAGSYYGYTF. The CDR3, as DNA: TGTGCCAGCAGCTTCCTGGCAGGCTCGTACTATGGCTACACCTTC.

The V call is TRBV18, the J call TRBJ2-7, with TRBD1 identical over 8 bases. The germline V gene encodes CDR1 KGHSH and CDR2 LQKENI. The CDR3 totals 15 residues. After removal of 4 bases from V and 5 bases from J, the junction contained 10 bases not matched to a gene. In nucleotides, the CDR3 is TGTGCCAGCTCACTACGGACAGGGACGGAAAACGAGCAGTACTTC. It translates to CASSLRTGTENEQYF. Looking up the rest from reference TRBV18 and TRBJ2-7 gives the full variable domain: NAGVMQNPRHLVRRRGQEARLRCSPMKGHSHVYWYRQLPEEGLKFMVYLQKENIIDESGMPKERFSAEFPKEGPSILRIQQVVRGDSAAYFCASSLRTGTENEQYFGPGTRLTVT.

CDR3 amino acids: CASSERTHGYTF. The CDR3, as DNA: TGTGCCAGCAGTGAAAGGACACACGGCTACACCTTC. The chain couples TRBV2 to TRBJ1-2; D is possibly TRBD1 (5 bases). CDR1 is SNHLY, CDR2 FYNNEI, per germline. V gave up 2 bases and J gave up 8 bases, with 9 bases separating them. CDR3 size: 12 residues.